Listed here is a single T cell receptor beta chain. The germline CDR1 and CDR2 sequences are LNHDA and SQIVND (reference sequence). The ends were cut back, 3 bases at V and 2 bases at J, with 9 bases in the middle. The CDR3 runs 14 residues. Time point reported: new active TB diagnosis, blood taken before or within 7 days of starting treatment. On average approximately 90,000 T cells per donor were immunosequenced. These data belong to a study of T cells in tuberculosis. Turning to the study itself: IGRA-negative adolescents, IGRA-positive adolescents with latent tuberculosis and adults with active tuberculosis formed this South African cohort.

Using immunoSEQ multiplex PCR, the repertoire was profiled, and TCRdb retains in-frame clones only, with some absent. The table records some 5,000 clones, roughly 97% of them present only once. V is TRBV19 and J is TRBJ2-3; D is unresolved. The sequences come from PBMCs, collected at tuberculosis diagnosis. The sequence was obtained from an adult with tuberculosis. Here the CDR3 reads CASSIILDTDTQYF. CDR3 sequence (DNA): TGTGCCAGTAGTATCATTCTAGACACAGATACGCAGTATTTT.